This T cell receptor (beta chain) was found in a study of cytomegalovirus exposure and HLA in healthy donors. The CDR3 totals 14 residues. V was clipped by 0 bases and J by 8 bases, with 11 bases between them. The germline V gene encodes CDR1 MNHNY and CDR2 SVGAGI (reference sequence). Assay used: immunoSEQ multiplex PCR; TCRdb lists only in-frame clones, some missing. The sample shows roughly 70,000 clones, around 96% of them seen only once. For this clone: Its antigen is not identified.

The study, taken as a whole, reports: In vitro data verified a few CMV-associated chains as specific for CMV antigens. Researchers counted roughly 150 TCR beta chains as cytomegalovirus-associated. Diagnosis of cytomegalovirus status made by the classifier reportedly showed high specificity and sensitivity.

Sequencing used PBMCs. The receptor's source is a man younger than 35 in good health and CMV-seronegative. The rearrangement uses TRBV6-6 and TRBJ2-1, with a weak D call TRBD2 (5 bases). DNA of the CDR3: TGTGCCAGCAGTTACTCGCGGGCAGGCTATGAGCAGTTCTTC. It codes for CASSYSRAGYEQFF.